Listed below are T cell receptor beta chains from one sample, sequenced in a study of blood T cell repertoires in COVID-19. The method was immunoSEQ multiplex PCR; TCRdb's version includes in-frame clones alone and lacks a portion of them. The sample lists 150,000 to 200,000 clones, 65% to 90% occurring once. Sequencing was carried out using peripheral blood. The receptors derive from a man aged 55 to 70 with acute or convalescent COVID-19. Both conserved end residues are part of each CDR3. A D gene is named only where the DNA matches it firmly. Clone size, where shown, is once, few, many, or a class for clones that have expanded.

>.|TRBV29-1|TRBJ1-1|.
CSSGEGTEAFF
TGCAGTTCCGGGGAGGGGACTGAAGCTTTCTTT
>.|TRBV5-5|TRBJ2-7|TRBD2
CANSGTNPPDF
TGTGCCAACTCCGGGACTAACCCTCCGGACTTC
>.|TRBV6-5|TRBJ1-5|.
CASRPQPWGHQPQHF
TGTGCCAGCAGGCCACAGCCGTGGGGCCATCAGCCCCAGCATTTT
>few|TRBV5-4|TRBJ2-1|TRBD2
CASSRTSGRFEQFF
TGTGCCAGCAGTCGGACTAGCGGGAGATTTGAGCAGTTCTTC
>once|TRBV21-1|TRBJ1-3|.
CASSARAGGNTIYF
TGTGCCAGCAGCGCCCGGGCAGGGGGAAACACCATATATTTT
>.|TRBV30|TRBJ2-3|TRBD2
CAWTSGRVTDTQYF
TGTGCCTGGACTAGCGGGAGGGTTACAGATACGCAGTATTTT
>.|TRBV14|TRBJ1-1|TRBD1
CASSRQGGRTEAFF
TGTGCCAGCAGCCGCCAGGGGGGTAGGACTGAAGCTTTCTTT
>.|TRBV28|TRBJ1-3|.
CASSKQDEASGNTIYF
TGTGCCAGCAGTAAACAGGACGAAGCCTCTGGAAACACCATATATTTT
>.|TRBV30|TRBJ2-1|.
CACPGAYNEQFF
TGTGCCTGTCCGGGAGCCTACAATGAGCAGTTCTTC
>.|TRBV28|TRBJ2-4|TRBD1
CASSSRQGVNIQYF
TGTGCCAGCAGTTCCCGACAGGGCGTAAACATTCAGTACTTC
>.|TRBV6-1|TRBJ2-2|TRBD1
CASREPPGQGNTGELFF
TGTGCCAGCAGAGAACCTCCGGGACAGGGTAACACCGGGGAGCTGTTTTTT
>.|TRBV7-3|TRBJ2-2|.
CASSPPGAVNTGELFF
TGTGCCAGCAGCCCCCCCGGAGCGGTGAACACCGGGGAGCTGTTTTTT
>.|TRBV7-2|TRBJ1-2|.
CASSSRRRGATAAYGYTF
TGTGCCAGCAGCTCCAGACGCAGGGGCGCTACGGCTGCCTATGGCTACACCTTC
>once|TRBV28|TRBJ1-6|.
CAGGGGNSPLHF
TGTGCCGGGGGCGGCGGTAATTCACCCCTCCACTTT
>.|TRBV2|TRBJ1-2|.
CASRQNYGYTF
TGTGCCAGCAGACAGAACTATGGCTACACCTTC
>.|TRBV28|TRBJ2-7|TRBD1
CASSRTGHEQYF
TGTGCCAGCAGTCGGACAGGACACGAGCAGTACTTC
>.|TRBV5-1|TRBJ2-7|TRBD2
CASSLRPWGLAGVRSSYEQYF
TGCGCCAGCAGCTTGCGGCCGTGGGGACTAGCGGGAGTCCGGAGCTCCTACGAGCAGTACTTC
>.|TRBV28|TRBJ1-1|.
CASSFKGGGNTEAFF
TGTGCCAGCAGTTTTAAAGGGGGGGGGAACACTGAAGCTTTCTTT
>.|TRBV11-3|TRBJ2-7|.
CASSSPSGRESYEQYF
TGTGCCAGCAGCTCCCCATCGGGGCGGGAATCCTACGAGCAGTACTTC
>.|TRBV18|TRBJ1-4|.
CASSPPAGEWREKLFF
TGTGCCAGCTCACCACCGGCAGGGGAGTGGCGGGAAAAACTGTTTTTT
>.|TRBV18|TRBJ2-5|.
CASSPTSVGETQYF
TGTGCCAGCTCACCAACCAGCGTAGGAGAGACCCAGTACTTC
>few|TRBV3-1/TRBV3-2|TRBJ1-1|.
CASSPDRILNTEAFF
TGTGCCAGCAGCCCAGACAGAATTCTTAACACTGAAGCTTTCTTT
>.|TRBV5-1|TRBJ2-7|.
CASSWGPGLSSYEQYF
TGCGCCAGCAGCTGGGGCCCGGGCCTCAGCTCCTACGAGCAGTACTTC
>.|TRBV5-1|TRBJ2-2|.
CASSSSGANTGELFF
TGCGCCAGCAGCTCAAGCGGAGCGAACACCGGGGAGCTGTTTTTT
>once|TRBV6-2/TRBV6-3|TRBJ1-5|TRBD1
CASSYDRVAQHF
TGTGCCAGCAGTTACGACAGGGTGGCCCAGCATTTT
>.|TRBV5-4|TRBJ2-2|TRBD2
CASSLLAGGARELFF
TGTGCCAGCAGCTTACTAGCGGGAGGTGCCAGGGAGCTGTTTTTT
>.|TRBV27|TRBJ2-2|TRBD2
CASSLGSGRRTGELFF
TGTGCCAGCAGTTTAGGTAGCGGGAGACGGACCGGGGAGCTGTTTTTT
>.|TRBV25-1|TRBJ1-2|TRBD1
CASSEGGRGYGYTF
TGTGCCAGCAGTGAAGGTGGCAGGGGGTATGGCTACACCTTC
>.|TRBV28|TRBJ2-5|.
CASITGSGETQYF
TGTGCCAGCATCACTGGGAGTGGGGAGACCCAGTACTTC
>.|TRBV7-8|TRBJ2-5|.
CASSLVWHRSKETQYF
TGTGCCAGCAGCTTAGTCTGGCACAGGTCGAAAGAGACCCAGTACTTC
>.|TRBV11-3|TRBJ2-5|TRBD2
CASSLEAGRQETQYF
TGTGCCAGCAGCTTAGAAGCGGGAAGACAAGAGACCCAGTACTTC
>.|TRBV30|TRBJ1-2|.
CAWRQPPQSYGYTF
TGTGCCTGGAGACAGCCACCACAGAGCTATGGCTACACCTTC
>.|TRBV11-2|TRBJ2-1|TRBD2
CASSPRILSGRRGNEQFF
TGTGCCAGCAGCCCACGAATCCTTAGCGGGAGAAGAGGCAATGAGCAGTTCTTC
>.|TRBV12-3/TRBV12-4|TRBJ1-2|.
CASSFYRDGYTF
TGTGCCAGCAGTTTTTACAGGGATGGCTACACCTTC
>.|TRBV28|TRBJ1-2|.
CASSLSRSWGYTF
TGTGCCAGCAGTTTAAGCAGGTCTTGGGGCTACACCTTC
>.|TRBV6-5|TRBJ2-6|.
CASSPLSSGANVLTF
TGTGCCAGCAGTCCTCTAAGCTCTGGGGCCAACGTCCTGACTTTC
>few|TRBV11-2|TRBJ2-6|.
CASSLVPGQYSGANVLTF
TGTGCCAGCAGCTTAGTGCCTGGACAGTACTCTGGGGCCAACGTCCTGACTTTC
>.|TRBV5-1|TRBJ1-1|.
CASSLGHGDMNTEAFF
TGCGCCAGCAGCTTGGGGCACGGGGACATGAACACTGAAGCTTTCTTT
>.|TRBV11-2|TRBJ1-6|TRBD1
CASSSLQGIGSPLHF
TGTGCCAGCAGCTCCTTACAGGGGATAGGATCACCCCTCCACTTT
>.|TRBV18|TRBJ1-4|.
CASSPGQVEKLFF
TGTGCCAGCTCCCCCGGACAAGTTGAAAAACTGTTTTTT
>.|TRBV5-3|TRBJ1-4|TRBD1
CARSWRDRRRNFEKLFF
TGTGCCAGAAGCTGGCGGGACAGGCGGAGAAATTTTGAAAAACTGTTTTTT
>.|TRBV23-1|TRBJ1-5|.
CASSTTEYSNQPQHF
TGCGCCAGCAGTACGACAGAGTATAGCAATCAGCCCCAGCATTTT
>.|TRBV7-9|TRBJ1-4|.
CASSLVIAPNEKLFF
TGTGCCAGCAGCTTAGTAATAGCCCCAAATGAAAAACTGTTTTTT
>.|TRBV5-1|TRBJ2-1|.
CASSLYGGSSYNEQFF
TGCGCCAGCAGCTTGTATGGGGGGAGCTCCTACAATGAGCAGTTCTTC